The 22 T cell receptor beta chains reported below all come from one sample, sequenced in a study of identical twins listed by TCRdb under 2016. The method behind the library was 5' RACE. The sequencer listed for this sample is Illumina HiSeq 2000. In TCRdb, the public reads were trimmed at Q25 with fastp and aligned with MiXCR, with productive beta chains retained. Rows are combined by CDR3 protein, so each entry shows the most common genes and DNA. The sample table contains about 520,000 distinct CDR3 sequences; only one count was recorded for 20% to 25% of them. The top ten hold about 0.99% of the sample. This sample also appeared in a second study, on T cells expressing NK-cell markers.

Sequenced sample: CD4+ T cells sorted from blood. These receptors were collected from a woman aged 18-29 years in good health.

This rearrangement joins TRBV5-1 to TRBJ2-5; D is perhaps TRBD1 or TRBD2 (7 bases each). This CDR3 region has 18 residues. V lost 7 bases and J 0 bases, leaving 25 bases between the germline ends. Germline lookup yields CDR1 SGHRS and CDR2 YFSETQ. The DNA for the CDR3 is TGCGCCAGCTCCACGGGGGGACAGCTACCACCCTACCAAGAGACCCAGTACTTC. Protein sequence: CASSTGGQLPPYQETQYF. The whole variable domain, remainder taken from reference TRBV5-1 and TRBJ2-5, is KAGVTQTPRYLIKTRGQQVTLSCSPISGHRSVSWYQQTPGQGLQFLFEYFSETQRNKGNFPGRFSGRQFSNSRSEMNVSTLELGDSALYLCASSTGGQLPPYQETQYFGPGTRLLVL.

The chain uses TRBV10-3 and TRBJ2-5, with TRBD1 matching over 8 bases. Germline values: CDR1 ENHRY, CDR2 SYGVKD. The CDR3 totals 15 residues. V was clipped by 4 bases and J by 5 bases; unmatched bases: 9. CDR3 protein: CAISATTGVGETQYF. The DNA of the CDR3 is TGTGCCATCAGTGCGACGACAGGGGTAGGGGAGACCCAGTACTTC.

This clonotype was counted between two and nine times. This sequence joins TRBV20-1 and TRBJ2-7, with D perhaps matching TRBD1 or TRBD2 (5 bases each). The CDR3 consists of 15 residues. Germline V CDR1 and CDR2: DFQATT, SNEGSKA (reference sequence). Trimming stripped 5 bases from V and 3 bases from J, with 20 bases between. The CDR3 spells CSAGTVQASYYEQYF. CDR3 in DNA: TGCAGTGCTGGGACGGTTCAGGCCTCCTACTACGAGCAGTACTTC.

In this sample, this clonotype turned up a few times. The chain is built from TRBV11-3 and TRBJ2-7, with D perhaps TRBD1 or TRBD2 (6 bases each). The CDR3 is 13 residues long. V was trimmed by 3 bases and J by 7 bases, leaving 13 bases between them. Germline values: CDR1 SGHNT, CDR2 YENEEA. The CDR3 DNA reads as TGTGCCAGCAGCTTGATCGGGGGCGGGGAGCAGTACTTC. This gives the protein CASSLIGGGEQYF.

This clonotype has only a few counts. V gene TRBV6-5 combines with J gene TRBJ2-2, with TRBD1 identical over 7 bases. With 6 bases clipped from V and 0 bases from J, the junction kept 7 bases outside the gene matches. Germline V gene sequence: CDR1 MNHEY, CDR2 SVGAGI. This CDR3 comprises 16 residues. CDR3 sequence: CASRLPGQPNTGELFF. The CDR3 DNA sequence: TGTGCCAGCAGATTACCGGGACAGCCGAACACCGGGGAGCTGTTTTTT.

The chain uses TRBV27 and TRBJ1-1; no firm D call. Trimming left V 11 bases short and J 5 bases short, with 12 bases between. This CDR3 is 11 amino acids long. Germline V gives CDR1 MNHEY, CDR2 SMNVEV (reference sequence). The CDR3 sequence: CASWERTEAFF. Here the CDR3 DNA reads TGTGCCTCCTGGGAGAGGACTGAAGCTTTCTTT.

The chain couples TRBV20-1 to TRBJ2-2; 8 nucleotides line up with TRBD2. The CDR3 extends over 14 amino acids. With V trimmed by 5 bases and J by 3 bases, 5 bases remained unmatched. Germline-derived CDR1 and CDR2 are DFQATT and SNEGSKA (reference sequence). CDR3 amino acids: CSAQRERHTGELFF. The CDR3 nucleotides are TGCAGTGCTCAGCGGGAGAGGCACACCGGGGAGCTGTTTTTT.

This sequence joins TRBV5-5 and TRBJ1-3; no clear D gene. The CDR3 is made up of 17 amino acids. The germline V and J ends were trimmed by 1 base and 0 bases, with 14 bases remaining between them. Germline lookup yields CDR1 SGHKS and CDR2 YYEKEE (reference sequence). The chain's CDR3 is CASSLWSAALSGNTIYF. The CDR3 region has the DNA TGTGCCAGCAGCTTGTGGTCAGCGGCTCTCTCTGGAAACACCATATATTTT.

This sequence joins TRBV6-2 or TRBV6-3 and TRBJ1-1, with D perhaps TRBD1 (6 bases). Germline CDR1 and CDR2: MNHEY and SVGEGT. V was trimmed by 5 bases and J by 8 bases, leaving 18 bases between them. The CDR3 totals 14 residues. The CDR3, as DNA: TGTGCCAGCAGTAAAGGTTGGACAGAATCGGAAGCTTTCTTT. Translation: CASSKGWTESEAFF.

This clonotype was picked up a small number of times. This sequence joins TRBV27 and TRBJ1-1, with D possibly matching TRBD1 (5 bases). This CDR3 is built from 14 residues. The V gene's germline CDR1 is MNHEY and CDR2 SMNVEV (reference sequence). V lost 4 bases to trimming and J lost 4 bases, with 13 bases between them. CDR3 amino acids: CASSWGGEFTEAFF. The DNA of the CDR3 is TGTGCCAGCAGTTGGGGCGGGGAATTCACTGAAGCTTTCTTT.

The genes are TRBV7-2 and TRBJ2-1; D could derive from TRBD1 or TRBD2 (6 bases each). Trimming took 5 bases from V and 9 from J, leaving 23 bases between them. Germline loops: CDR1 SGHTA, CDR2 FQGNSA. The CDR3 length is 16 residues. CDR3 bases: TGTGCCAGCAGCCCCCCCCCGGGGGCCGCCTCTACTGAGCAGTTCTTC. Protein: CASSPPPGAASTEQFF.

The CDR3 protein is CASRSLAGSTDTQYF. The CDR3, as DNA: TGTGCCAGCAGATCACTAGCGGGGAGCACAGATACGCAGTATTTT. The genes are TRBV28 and TRBJ2-3, with 10 bases identical to TRBD2. V lost 6 bases and J lost 0; bases outside the gene matches: 3. Germline CDR1 reads MDHEN; CDR2 reads SYDVKM. This CDR3 has 15 amino acids.

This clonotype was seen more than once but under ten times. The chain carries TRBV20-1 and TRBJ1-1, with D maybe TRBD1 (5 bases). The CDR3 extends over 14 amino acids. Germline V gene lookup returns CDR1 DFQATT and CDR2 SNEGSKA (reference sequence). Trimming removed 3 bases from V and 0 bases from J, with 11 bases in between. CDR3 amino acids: CSARLAGLNTEAFF. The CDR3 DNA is TGCAGTGCTAGGCTCGCGGGGCTGAACACTGAAGCTTTCTTT.

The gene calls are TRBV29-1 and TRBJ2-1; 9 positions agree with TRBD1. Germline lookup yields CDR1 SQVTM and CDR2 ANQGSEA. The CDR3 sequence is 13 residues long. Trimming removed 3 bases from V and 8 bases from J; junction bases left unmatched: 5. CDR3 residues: CSVDGQGLDEQFF. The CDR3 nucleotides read TGCAGCGTTGACGGACAGGGGCTCGATGAGCAGTTCTTC.

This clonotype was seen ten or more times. DNA of the CDR3: TGTGCCATCAGTGAGAGGACAGGGATCGGCAATGAGCAGTTCTTC. Its translation is CAISERTGIGNEQFF. The chain combines TRBV10-3 with TRBJ2-1, with 8 bases lining up with TRBD1. The CDR3 is 15 residues long. V lost 2 bases and J lost 6; bases outside the gene matches: 6. Germline V gene data show CDR1 as ENHRY and CDR2 as SYGVKD.

This chain's CDR3 is CSASASIHEQYF. For the CDR3, the DNA is TGCAGTGCTAGTGCTAGCATCCACGAGCAGTACTTC. The chain uses TRBV20-1 and TRBJ2-7; D is perhaps TRBD2 (5 bases). Germline V gene sequence: CDR1 DFQATT, CDR2 SNEGSKA (reference sequence). V was trimmed by 3 bases and J by 5 bases, leaving 11 bases between them. The CDR3 runs 12 residues.

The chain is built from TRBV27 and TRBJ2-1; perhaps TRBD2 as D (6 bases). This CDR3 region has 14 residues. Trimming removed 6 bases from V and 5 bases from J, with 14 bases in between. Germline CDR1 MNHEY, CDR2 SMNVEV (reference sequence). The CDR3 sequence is CASRPGGPNNEQFF. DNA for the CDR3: TGTGCCAGCAGGCCCGGGGGACCTAACAATGAGCAGTTCTTC.

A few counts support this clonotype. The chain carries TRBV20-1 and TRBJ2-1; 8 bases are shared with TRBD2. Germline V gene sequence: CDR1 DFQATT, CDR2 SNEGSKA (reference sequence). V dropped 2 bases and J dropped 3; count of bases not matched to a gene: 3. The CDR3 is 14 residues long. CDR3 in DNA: TGCAGTGCTAGAATAGCGGGACGCTACAATGAGCAGTTCTTC. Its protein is CSARIAGRYNEQFF.

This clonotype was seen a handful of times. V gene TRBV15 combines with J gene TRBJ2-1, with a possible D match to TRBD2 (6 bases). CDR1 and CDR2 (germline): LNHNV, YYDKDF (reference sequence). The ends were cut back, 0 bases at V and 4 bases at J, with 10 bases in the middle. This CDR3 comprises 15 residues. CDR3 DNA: TGTGCCACCAGCAGAGATTCGGGAGCTTACAATGAGCAGTTCTTC. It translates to CATSRDSGAYNEQFF. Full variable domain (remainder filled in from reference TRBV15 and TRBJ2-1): DAMVIQNPRYQVTQFGKPVTLSCSQTLNHNVMYWYQQKSSQAPKLLFHYYDKDFNNEADTPDNFQSRRPNTSFCFLDIRSPGLGDTAMYLCATSRDSGAYNEQFFGPGTRLTVL.

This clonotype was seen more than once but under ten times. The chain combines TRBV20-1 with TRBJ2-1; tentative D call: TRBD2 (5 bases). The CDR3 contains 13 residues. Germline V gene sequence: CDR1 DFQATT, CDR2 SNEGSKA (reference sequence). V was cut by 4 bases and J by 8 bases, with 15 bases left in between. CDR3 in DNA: TGCAGTGCTAAAAAGCGGAGGCGCGATGAGCAGTTCTTC. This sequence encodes CSAKKRRRDEQFF.

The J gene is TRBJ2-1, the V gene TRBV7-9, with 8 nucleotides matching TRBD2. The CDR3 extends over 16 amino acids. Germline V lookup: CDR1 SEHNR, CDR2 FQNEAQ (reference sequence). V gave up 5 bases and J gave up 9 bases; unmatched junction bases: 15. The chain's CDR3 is CASSPRRGEFGGEQFF. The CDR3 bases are TGTGCCAGCAGCCCCAGGCGGGGGGAATTCGGTGGTGAGCAGTTCTTC.

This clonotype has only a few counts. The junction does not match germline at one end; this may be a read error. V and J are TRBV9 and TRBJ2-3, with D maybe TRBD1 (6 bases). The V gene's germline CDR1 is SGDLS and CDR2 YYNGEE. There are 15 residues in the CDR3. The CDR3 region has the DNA TGTGCCAGCAGCGTAGAACAGGGTAGCATAGATACGCAGTATTTT. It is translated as CASSVEQGSIDTQYF.